Listed here are 4 T cell receptor beta chains from one sample, sequenced in a study of spatial heterogeneity in lung cancer. TCRdb re-analysed the 5' RACE reads in MiXCR, keeping a single row per CDR3 protein. This sample has more than 3,500 distinct CDR3 sequences, with 9.8% found just once. The time point was: sample taken at primary tumor resection. Unsorted whole RNA samples from tumor, nontumor lung or frozen PBMC were sequenced. The input for sequencing was PBMCs, taken at surgery. These receptors originate from a male donor with early-stage non-small cell lung cancer.

This clonotype was seen just once. This chain uses TRBV27 with TRBJ2-7; no firm D call. V lost 3 bases, J lost 8 bases, and 20 bases lay in between. The CDR3 is 15 residues long. CDR1 and CDR2 (germline): MNHEY, SMNVEV (reference sequence). The CDR3 protein is CASSFGWDPFYQQYF. The CDR3 nucleotides are TGTGCCAGCAGTTTCGGATGGGATCCTTTTTACCAGCAGTACTTC.

This clonotype showed up many times. The chain is built from TRBV7-9 and TRBJ2-3; D is unresolved. Germline assignment: CDR1 SEHNR and CDR2 FQNEAQ (reference sequence). The CDR3 spans 16 residues. Between the trimmed V and J ends, which lost 3 bases and 0 bases, there was a span of 13 bases. This CDR3 reads CASSFLFSPSTDTQYF. DNA of the CDR3: TGTGCCAGCAGCTTCCTTTTCAGTCCCAGCACAGATACGCAGTATTTT.

This clonotype was counted at least ten times. The chain is built from TRBV4-1 and TRBJ2-3; D ambiguous. The germline CDR1 and CDR2 sequences are MGHRA and YSYEKL. The CDR3 is made up of 13 amino acids. V shed 4 bases and J shed 5 bases, with 10 bases lying between them. In DNA, the CDR3 is TGCGCCAGCAGCCCCCTACCAGTAGATACGCAGTATTTT. Its protein is CASSPLPVDTQYF.

Within the sample, this clonotype is medium-sized (0.01 to 0.1%). This chain connects TRBV30 to TRBJ1-1; D remains unclear. Germline CDR1 is GTSNPN and CDR2 is SVGIG (reference sequence). The V end lost 8 bases, the J end lost 5 bases, and 12 bases lay between the germline ends. The CDR3 contains 11 residues. The DNA of the CDR3 is TGTGCCGGACCCTATGGTACTGAAGCTTTCTTT. The encoded protein is CAGPYGTEAFF. The full variable domain, rest sourced from reference TRBV30 and TRBJ1-1, is SQTIHQWPATLVQPVGSPLSLECTVEGTSNPNLYWYRQAAGRGLQLLFYSVGIGQISSEVPQNLSASRPQDRQFILSSKKLLLSDSGFYLCAGPYGTEAFFGQGTRLTVV.